Shown below are 23 T cell receptor beta chains from a single sample sequenced in a study of CD8 T cells in Susac syndrome. Reverse transcription used roughly 0.45 to 1 ug RNA and random hexamers. TCRdb re-called the immunoSEQ multiplex PCR reads with MiXCR, one entry per CDR3 protein. In the table there are 70,000 to 100,000 distinct CDR3 sequences, 95% to 96% of which are singletons. The sequenced sample was CD8+ T cells from PBMCs. The source is a human donor with Susac syndrome.

This chain connects TRBV6-5 to TRBJ1-4; 7 nucleotides align to TRBD1. V lost 6 bases and J lost 8; bases outside the gene matches: 9. Germline CDR1 and CDR2: MNHEY and SVGAGI. The CDR3 is made up of 14 amino acids. Here the CDR3 DNA reads TGTGCCAGCAGCCCCACAGGGGTCCGGGAAAAACTGTTTTTT. It codes for CASSPTGVREKLFF.

V usage is TRBV29-1 and J usage is TRBJ2-1, with 10 bases identical to TRBD1. CDR3 length: 13 residues. V lost 6 bases to trimming and J lost 8 bases; unmatched junction nucleotides: 7. Germline lookup yields CDR1 SQVTM and CDR2 ANQGSEA. CDR3 protein: CSVETGGTDEQFF. CDR3 DNA sequence: TGCAGCGTCGAGACAGGGGGCACAGATGAGCAGTTCTTC.

The rearrangement joins TRBV19 to TRBJ1-2, with no clear D. Trimming took off 1 base at V and 1 base at J, with 13 bases between the two ends. The CDR3 totals 16 residues. Germline-derived CDR1 and CDR2 are LNHDA and SQIVND (reference sequence). As DNA, the CDR3 is TGTGCCAGTAGTATAGTAGCAGGAGACCTTAACTATGGCTACACCTTC. It codes for CASSIVAGDLNYGYTF. Using reference TRBV19 and TRBJ1-2 for the parts outside the CDR3, the full variable domain is DGGITQSPKYLFRKEGQNVTLSCEQNLNHDAMYWYRQDPGQGLRLIYYSQIVNDFQKGDIAEGYSVSREKKESFPLTVTSAQKNPTAFYLCASSIVAGDLNYGYTFGSGTRLTVV.

The V gene is TRBV11-1, the J gene TRBJ2-5; 7 bases align to TRBD1. The CDR3 spans 16 residues. CDR1 and CDR2 (germline): SGHAT, FQDESV (reference sequence). V gave up 3 bases and J gave up 2 bases; unmatched junction bases: 9. CDR3 region: CASSLGQMRGQETQYF. The CDR3, as DNA: TGTGCCAGCAGCTTGGGACAGATGCGCGGGCAAGAGACCCAGTACTTC. The whole variable domain, remainder taken from reference TRBV11-1 and TRBJ2-5, is EAEVAQSPRYKITEKSQAVAFWCDPISGHATLYWYRQILGQGPELLVQFQDESVVDDSQLPKDRFSAERLKGVDSTLKIQPAELGDSAMYLCASSLGQMRGQETQYFGPGTRLLVL.

The chain uses TRBV27 and TRBJ1-1; possible D gene TRBD1, 6 bases. Trimming shortened V by 0 bases and J by 0 bases, and 11 bases separated the two germline ends. The CDR3 consists of 16 residues. Per germline, CDR1 MNHEY and CDR2 SMNVEV (reference sequence). This CDR3 is CASSLSTNRVNTEAFF. The CDR3, as DNA: TGTGCCAGCAGTTTATCGACTAACAGGGTGAACACTGAAGCTTTCTTT.

This clonotype was observed a single time. V is TRBV5-4 and J is TRBJ2-1; D tentatively fits TRBD1 or TRBD2 (5 bases each). This CDR3 is 13 amino acids long. The germline gives CDR1 SGHNT, CDR2 YYREEE (reference sequence). Deletions cut 1 base from V and 10 bases from J, with 12 bases between. In DNA, the CDR3 is TGTGCCAGCAGCTTGAGACGATGGGGGGAGCAGTTCTTC. As protein: CASSLRRWGEQFF.

This chain joins TRBV27 and TRBJ2-7; D gene uncertain. V lost 6 bases and J lost 1, with 10 bases in between. Germline assignment: CDR1 MNHEY and CDR2 SMNVEV (reference sequence). This CDR3 has 13 amino acids. The CDR3 region has the DNA TGTGCCAGCAGCCCGGGTGAATCCTACGAGCAGTACTTC. Residues: CASSPGESYEQYF.

J is TRBJ1-6 and V is TRBV20-1, with TRBD1 as a possible D gene (5 bases). Between the trimmed V and J ends, which lost 5 bases and 8 bases, there was a span of 19 bases. Per the germline V gene, CDR1 is DFQATT and CDR2 is SNEGSKA (reference sequence). This CDR3 has 15 amino acids. The CDR3 protein is CSALGVAPVDSPLHF. CDR3 bases: TGCAGTGCTTTGGGGGTGGCTCCCGTGGATTCACCCCTCCACTTT.

The genes are TRBV11-1 and TRBJ2-3; no definite D call. Trimming pared 1 base from V and 2 bases from J, leaving 13 bases between. Germline lookup yields CDR1 SGHAT and CDR2 FQDESV (reference sequence). The CDR3 consists of 16 residues. The chain's CDR3 is CASSLVTITVTDTQYF. DNA of the CDR3: TGTGCCAGCAGCTTAGTGACCATCACCGTCACAGATACGCAGTATTTT.

This clonotype was counted once. V usage is TRBV5-1 and J usage is TRBJ2-7; no clear D. The CDR3 runs 12 residues. V was trimmed by 0 bases and J by 5 bases, leaving 6 bases between them. The V gene's germline CDR1 is SGHRS and CDR2 YFSETQ. The CDR3 region is CASSLVVDEQYF. CDR3 in DNA: TGCGCCAGCAGCTTGGTAGTAGACGAGCAGTACTTC.

The chain combines TRBV28 with TRBJ2-7, with D hard to call. The V gene lost 4 bases and the J gene lost 3 bases, with 4 bases spanning the gap. There are 11 residues in the CDR3. CDR1 and CDR2 from the germline V gene are MDHEN and SYDVKM. As DNA, the CDR3 is TGTGCCAGCAGTTCCCTCTACGAGCAGTACTTC. It encodes CASSSLYEQYF.

The chain carries TRBV7-9 and TRBJ1-2; 7 bases are a match to TRBD1. Trimming cost V 4 bases and J 1 base; bases outside gene matches: 9. Germline V gene data show CDR1 as SEHNR and CDR2 as FQNEAQ (reference sequence). The CDR3 sequence is 16 residues long. CDR3 protein: CASSSPRDSFNYGYTF. The CDR3 nucleotides are TGTGCCAGCAGCTCCCCCCGGGACAGCTTTAACTATGGCTACACCTTC.

The V call is TRBV29-1, the J call TRBJ2-7; the D is unclear. Germline CDR1 is SQVTM and CDR2 is ANQGSEA. Trimming removed 1 base at V and 3 bases at J, with 13 bases between. The CDR3 length is 14 residues. DNA of the CDR3: TGCAGCGTTGAAGGTGGGGAAAACAACTACGAGCAGTACTTC. It encodes CSVEGGENNYEQYF.

Details on this clonotype: One end of the junction is discordant with germline, which a read error may explain. The chain has TRBV13 and TRBJ1-2; D is possibly TRBD1 (5 bases). Germline lookup yields CDR1 PRHDT and CDR2 FYEKMQ (reference sequence). This CDR3 is built from 16 residues. DNA for the CDR3: TGTGCCAGCAGGTTAGGTCAGGGTTCCGTGTTCGGTGGCTACACCTTC. Translated: CASRLGQGSVFGGYTF.

This chain joins TRBV5-1 and TRBJ2-3; 9 bases are shared with TRBD2. CDR1 and CDR2 from the germline V gene are SGHRS and YFSETQ. The J segment lost 3 bases and the V segment lost 3 bases, leaving 20 bases of the junction unmatched. The CDR3 sequence is 20 residues long. The CDR3 DNA is TGCGCCAGCAGCTGGTCCAGGGGAGCAGCGGGGGGCCAACCGACAGATACGCAGTATTTT. Protein sequence: CASSWSRGAAGGQPTDTQYF.

V is TRBV19 and J is TRBJ1-1; the D is unclear. The CDR3 consists of 14 residues. CDR1 and CDR2 from the germline V gene are LNHDA and SQIVND (reference sequence). V was shortened by 6 bases and J by 0 bases, with 11 bases between the two germline ends. The CDR3 protein is CASRQRQMNTEAFF. CDR3 nucleotides: TGTGCCAGTAGGCAGCGCCAAATGAACACTGAAGCTTTCTTT.

The chain recombines TRBV20-1 with TRBJ2-1; 8 bases map to TRBD2. This CDR3 is 14 amino acids long. The trim removed 6 bases at V and 6 bases at J, leaving 10 bases unmatched. CDR1 is DFQATT, CDR2 SNEGSKA, per germline (reference sequence). The CDR3: CSATGTSPGNEQFF. DNA of the CDR3: TGCAGTGCCACTGGGACTAGTCCGGGCAATGAGCAGTTCTTC.

The chain is built from TRBV7-2 and TRBJ1-1; 7 bases line up with TRBD1. The CDR3 has 15 amino acids. Losses at the gene ends were 4 bases for V and 3 bases for J; bases not matched to a gene: 8. Germline-derived CDR1 and CDR2 are SGHTA and FQGNSA. The CDR3 DNA reads TGTGCCAGCAGCTCCAGGCAGACAGGGCACACTGAAGCTTTCTTT. Translated, it gives CASSSRQTGHTEAFF. Full variable domain (missing parts from reference TRBV7-2 and TRBJ1-1): GAGVSQSPSNKVTEKGKDVELRCDPISGHTALYWYRQSLGQGLEFLIYFQGNSAPDKSGLPSDRFSAERTGGSVSTLTIQRTQQEDSAVYLCASSSRQTGHTEAFFGQGTRLTVV.

This chain joins TRBV29-1 and TRBJ1-1; tentative D call: TRBD1 (6 bases). CDR3 length equals 13 residues. V was trimmed by 4 bases and J by 4 bases, leaving 13 bases between them. Germline-derived CDR1 and CDR2 are SQVTM and ANQGSEA. The CDR3 is CSVGSRGSTEAFF. For the CDR3, the DNA is TGCAGCGTTGGTAGCAGGGGATCCACTGAAGCTTTCTTT.

In nucleotides, the CDR3 is TGTGCCAGCAGGAGAGGGACGCAGAACACTGAAGCTTTCTTT. Amino acid sequence: CASRRGTQNTEAFF. The gene calls are TRBV6-2 or TRBV6-3 and TRBJ1-1; a possible D gene is TRBD1 (5 bases). V gave up 6 bases and J gave up 1 base, with 12 bases separating them. There are 14 residues in the CDR3. Germline CDR1 is MNHEY and CDR2 is SVGEGT.

The chain recombines TRBV25-1 with TRBJ1-6; D is unresolved. Germline values: CDR1 MGHDK, CDR2 SYGVNS. This CDR3 spans 13 amino acids. Trimming stripped 6 bases from V and 14 bases from J, with 17 bases between. The chain's CDR3 is CASSMTGAGTLHF. CDR3 nucleotides: TGTGCCAGCAGCATGACGGGTGCGGGAACCCTCCACTTT.

This chain joins TRBV30 and TRBJ1-1; D uncertain. Trimming shortened V by 3 bases and J by 0 bases, and 5 bases separated the two germline ends. The CDR3 loop spans 12 amino acids. CDR1 and CDR2 from the germline V gene are GTSNPN and SVGIG (reference sequence). The CDR3: CAWRSMNTEAFF. Written as DNA, the CDR3 is TGTGCCTGGAGATCGATGAACACTGAAGCTTTCTTT.

Here the CDR3 DNA reads TGCAGTGTTCCGGACAGGGCATCCTACGAGCAGTACTTC. It encodes CSVPDRASYEQYF. The chain combines TRBV20-1 with TRBJ2-7; TRBD1 agrees at 8 bases. The V gene end was trimmed by 7 bases and the J gene end by 1 base; junction bases not matched to a gene: 6. Germline CDR1 reads DFQATT; CDR2 reads SNEGSKA (reference sequence). CDR3 length: 13 residues.